Listed below are T cell receptor beta chains from one sample, sequenced in a study of T cells in Graves' hyperthyroidism and ophthalmopathy. TCRdb passed the multiplex PCR reads through MiXCR, listing each CDR3 protein once. The sample lists some 510,000 distinct CDR3 sequences; less than 25% were seen once. Source material: blood. The receptors stem from a young man with Graves' hyperthyroidism. The CDR3 runs from the conserved cysteine through the conserved F or W. The D gene is left open where the match is weak. Rows give clone size only sometimes, using once, few, many, or a class for an expanded clone.

many	TRBJ2-5	-	TRBV4-1	16	CASSQGKLGRMETQYF	TGCGCCAGCAGCCAAGGGAAACTAGGACGCATGGAGACCCAGTACTTC
-	TRBJ2-7	TRBD1	TRBV5-5	15	CASSLSGDRTYEQYF	TGTGCCAGCAGCTTGTCGGGGGACAGGACCTACGAGCAGTACTTC
many	TRBJ2-7	-	TRBV28	15	CASTPTERVTYEQYF	TGTGCCAGCACCCCAACAGAGAGGGTTACCTACGAGCAGTACTTC
few	TRBJ2-5	-	TRBV7-3	13	CASSLTAGATQYF	TGTGCCAGCAGCTTAACGGCGGGGGCAACCCAGTACTTC
many	TRBJ1-2	TRBD1	TRBV28	15	CASSLSGRQGYGYTF	TGTGCCAGCAGTTTAAGCGGAAGACAGGGCTATGGCTACACCTTC
many	TRBJ1-5	-	TRBV7-9	17	CASSLGDQAYSNQPQHF	TGTGCCAGCAGCTTAGGGGATCAGGCCTATAGCAATCAGCCCCAGCATTTT
many	TRBJ1-1	-	TRBV29-1	13	CSAGDTMNTEAFF	TGCAGCGCCGGGGACACTATGAACACTGAAGCTTTCTTT
many	TRBJ2-6	TRBD2	TRBV6-4	17	CASIPGLASRGANVLTF	TGTGCCAGCATACCGGGACTAGCGTCGCGCGGGGCCAACGTCCTGACTTTC
many	TRBJ2-4	TRBD1	TRBV6-5	15	CASSQGQGAGNIQYF	TGTGCCAGCAGCCAGGGACAGGGGGCCGGAAACATTCAGTACTTC
few	TRBJ2-2	TRBD1	TRBV24-1	16	CATSGQGTGDTGELFF	TGTGCCACCAGTGGCCAAGGGACAGGGGACACCGGGGAGCTGTTTTTT
once	TRBJ1-5	-	TRBV2	15	CASRPTASPSQPQHF	TGTGCCAGCAGGCCGACCGCTTCCCCGAGTCAGCCCCAGCATTTT
-	TRBJ1-2	-	TRBV12-5	14	CASGLEEDNYGYTF	TGTGCTAGTGGTTTGGAGGAGGATAACTATGGCTACACCTTC
many	TRBJ2-4	-	TRBV27	13	CATVKIAKNIQYF	TGTGCCACCGTGAAAATAGCCAAAAACATTCAGTACTTC
many	TRBJ1-5	-	TRBV19	12	CASNRPPQPQHF	TGTGCCAGTAATAGGCCCCCTCAGCCCCAGCATTTT
many	TRBJ1-5	-	TRBV11-2	17	CASSLDRQSHSNQPQHF	TGTGCCAGCAGCTTAGATAGACAGAGCCATAGCAATCAGCCCCAGCATTTT
many	TRBJ1-1	-	TRBV12-3/TRBV12-4	13	CASSLLVGLEAFF	TGTGCCAGCAGTTTGTTAGTCGGACTAGAAGCTTTCTTT
once	TRBJ2-2	-	TRBV12-3/TRBV12-4	14	CASSFSGTTGELFF	TGTGCCAGCAGTTTCTCTGGGACTACCGGGGAGCTGTTTTTT
-	TRBJ1-2	-	TRBV28	14	CASTLNPRNYGYTF	TGTGCCAGCACCCTAAACCCACGAAACTATGGCTACACCTTC
-	TRBJ2-2	-	TRBV7-7	13	CARSLENTGELFF	TGTGCTAGAAGCTTAGAGAACACCGGGGAGCTGTTTTTT
-	TRBJ1-1	-	TRBV12-3/TRBV12-4	15	CASGPRGGGQTEAFF	TGTGCCAGCGGTCCCCGAGGGGGGGGTCAGACTGAAGCTTTCTTT
few	TRBJ1-2	-	TRBV20-1	11	CSATGTRGYTF	TGCAGTGCTACAGGGACGCGGGGCTACACCTTC
-	TRBJ1-2	-	TRBV27	13	CASSPQNSYGYTF	TGTGCCAGCAGTCCGCAGAACTCCTATGGCTACACCTTC
many	TRBJ2-2	-	TRBV7-9	14	CASSLPGRTGELFF	TGTGCCAGCAGCCTCCCTGGGAGGACCGGGGAGCTGTTTTTT
many	TRBJ1-2	-	TRBV20-1	15	CSAHGVVPGKDGYTF	TGCAGTGCGCACGGAGTAGTCCCTGGGAAGGATGGCTACACCTTC
-	TRBJ1-5	-	TRBV27	15	CASSLIGTGNQPQHF	TGTGCCAGCAGTTTAATTGGAACGGGCAATCAGCCCCAGCATTTT
-	TRBJ1-2	-	TRBV6-5	15	CASSLTPGSGYGYTF	TGTGCCAGCAGTCTAACTCCAGGGAGTGGGTATGGCTACACCTTC
many	TRBJ2-7	-	TRBV6-2/TRBV6-3	14	CASSLLRQSYEQYF	TGTGCCAGCAGTCTTCTCCGCCAGTCCTACGAGCAGTACTTC
-	TRBJ2-3	-	TRBV6-1	15	CASSSGAQVTDTQYF	TGTGCCAGCAGCTCAGGGGCCCAAGTGACAGATACGCAGTATTTT
-	TRBJ1-2	-	TRBV20-1	15	CSARIPAGPGYGYTF	TGCAGTGCTAGAATCCCGGCGGGGCCGGGCTATGGCTACACCTTC
many	TRBJ1-2	-	TRBV6-1	16	CASSPGRGLWFYGYTF	TGTGCCAGCAGTCCGGGGAGGGGACTCTGGTTTTATGGCTACACCTTC
many	TRBJ2-5	-	TRBV19	15	CASRQGHLFPETQYF	TGTGCCAGTCGGCAGGGGCACCTCTTTCCGGAGACCCAGTACTTC
many	TRBJ2-5	TRBD1	TRBV28	16	CASNSNPQGARETQYF	TGTGCCAGCAATTCCAACCCTCAGGGGGCGCGGGAGACCCAGTACTTC
many	TRBJ1-5	-	TRBV9	14	CASGREGVNQPQHF	TGTGCCAGCGGTAGAGAGGGGGTGAATCAGCCCCAGCATTTT
few	TRBJ2-7	TRBD1	TRBV11-1	14	CASSRDRRSYEQYF	TGTGCCAGCAGCCGGGACAGACGCTCCTACGAGCAGTACTTC
many	TRBJ1-2	-	TRBV6-5	15	CASSYSPRANYGYTF	TGTGCCAGCAGTTACTCCCCGAGGGCGAACTATGGCTACACCTTC
-	TRBJ2-7	-	TRBV4-1	14	CASSQVAQGYEQYF	TGCGCCAGCAGCCAAGTAGCCCAGGGGTACGAGCAGTACTTC
-	TRBJ1-5	-	TRBV19	19	CASSDPRSRGQTLYQPQHF	TGTGCCAGTAGTGACCCCCGCTCCCGCGGACAGACCCTCTATCAGCCCCAGCATTTT
-	TRBJ1-1	-	TRBV6-2/TRBV6-3	16	CASSYSRGSLNTEAFF	TGTGCCAGCAGTTACTCGAGGGGGTCTCTGAACACTGAAGCTTTCTTT
-	TRBJ1-1	-	TRBV2	13	CASSERRDTEAFF	TGTGCCAGCAGTGAGAGGCGGGACACTGAAGCTTTCTTT
many	TRBJ1-1	-	TRBV6-5	16	CASHSRLGRGDTEAFF	TGTGCCAGCCATTCCCGGCTTGGGAGGGGAGACACTGAAGCTTTCTTT
many	TRBJ1-1	-	TRBV5-5	15	CASSLEPALNTEAFF	TGTGCCAGCAGCTTGGAACCGGCCTTGAACACTGAAGCTTTCTTT
few	TRBJ1-1	-	TRBV12-3/TRBV12-4	14	CASSFLSAGAEAFF	TGTGCCAGCAGTTTCCTCTCCGCGGGGGCGGAAGCTTTCTTT
many	TRBJ1-2	-	TRBV27	17	CASSLMGDHLGFYGYTF	TGTGCCAGCAGTTTGATGGGCGACCACTTGGGCTTCTATGGCTACACCTTC
-	TRBJ1-5	-	TRBV28	12	CTSGASNQPQHF	TGTACCTCGGGGGCGAGCAATCAGCCCCAGCATTTT
-	TRBJ2-5	TRBD1	TRBV24-1	15	CATSDPNRGGETQYF	TGTGCCACCAGTGACCCTAACAGGGGTGGGGAGACCCAGTACTTC
-	TRBJ2-2	-	TRBV9	14	CASSPTGTSGELFF	TGTGCCAGCAGTCCCACAGGGACGAGCGGGGAGCTGTTTTTT
-	TRBJ2-7	-	TRBV6-1	13	CASSEGPRYEQYF	TGTGCCAGCAGTGAGGGCCCACGGTACGAGCAGTACTTC
-	TRBJ1-1	-	TRBV6-2/TRBV6-3	14	CASSSNGGWTEAFF	TGTGCCAGCAGCTCAAATGGGGGTTGGACTGAAGCTTTCTTT
many	TRBJ1-5	-	TRBV6-5	15	CASSYWGNSNQPQHF	TGTGCCAGCAGTTACTGGGGCAATAGCAATCAGCCCCAGCATTTT
-	TRBJ2-5	TRBD2	TRBV18	15	CASSPGLDTEKTQYF	TGTGCCAGCTCACCGGGACTAGATACGGAAAAGACCCAGTACTTC
once	TRBJ1-1	TRBD1	TRBV28	18	CASSSPVGTGTVNTEAFF	TGTGCCAGCAGTTCCCCGGTAGGGACAGGGACCGTGAACACTGAAGCTTTCTTT
-	TRBJ2-7	-	TRBV30	13	CAWSETSFREQYF	TGTGCCTGGAGCGAAACTAGCTTCCGGGAGCAGTACTTC
-	TRBJ2-3	TRBD2	TRBV29-1	15	CSVGLTSGGEVGQYF	TGCAGCGTGGGCCTGACTAGCGGGGGAGAAGTAGGGCAGTATTTT
few	TRBJ2-7	-	TRBV24-1	14	CATSRADSSYEQYF	TGTGCCACCTCAAGGGCAGACAGCTCCTACGAGCAGTACTTC
few	TRBJ1-2	-	TRBV7-8	13	CASSPEANYGYTF	TGTGCCAGCAGCCCGGAAGCTAACTATGGCTACACCTTC
many	TRBJ2-7	-	TRBV7-9	14	CASASSSRFGEQYF	TGTGCCAGCGCATCTAGTTCCAGGTTTGGCGAGCAGTACTTC
many	TRBJ1-2	TRBD1	TRBV12-3/TRBV12-4	14	CASSSTGSRDGYTF	TGTGCCAGCAGCTCGACAGGGAGTAGGGATGGCTACACCTTC